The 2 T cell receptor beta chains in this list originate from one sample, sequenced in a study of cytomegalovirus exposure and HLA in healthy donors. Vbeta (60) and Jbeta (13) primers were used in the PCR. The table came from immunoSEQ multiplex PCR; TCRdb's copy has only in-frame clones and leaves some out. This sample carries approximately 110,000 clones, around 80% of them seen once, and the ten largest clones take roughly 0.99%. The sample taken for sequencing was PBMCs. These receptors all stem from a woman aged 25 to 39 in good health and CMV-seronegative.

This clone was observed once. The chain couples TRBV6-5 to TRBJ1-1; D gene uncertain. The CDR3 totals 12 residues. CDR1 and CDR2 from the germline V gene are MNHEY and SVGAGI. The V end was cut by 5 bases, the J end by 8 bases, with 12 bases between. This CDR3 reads CASSVRVEEAFF. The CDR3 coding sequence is TGTGCCAGCAGTGTAAGAGTTGAGGAAGCTTTCTTT.

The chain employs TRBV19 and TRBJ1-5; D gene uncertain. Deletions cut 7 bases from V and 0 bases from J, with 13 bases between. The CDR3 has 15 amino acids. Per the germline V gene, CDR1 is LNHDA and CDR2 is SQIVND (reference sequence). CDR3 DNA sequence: TGTGCCAGTAAGAGTAATTTTTATAGCAATCAGCCCCAGCATTTT. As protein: CASKSNFYSNQPQHF.